A selection of T cell receptor beta chains follows, all from one sample in a study of cytomegalovirus exposure and HLA in healthy donors. Here immunoSEQ multiplex PCR was the method, and the copy in TCRdb shows in-frame clones only, minus some. The sample carries 180,000 or so clones, more than 70% recorded once. The sequenced sample consisted of PBMCs. These receptors were taken from a male donor in good health and CMV-seronegative. CDR3s leave out the opening cysteine and the closing phenylalanine or tryptophan. A D gene is named only where the DNA matches it firmly. The size entry is marked missing in some rows and otherwise reads once, few, many or a size class.

V	J	D	size	CDR3
TRBV2	TRBJ1-5	TRBD1	-	ASSESGRGNQPQH
TRBV9	TRBJ1-5	TRBD1	-	ASSVGQGFQPQH
TRBV6-5	TRBJ2-1	-	-	ASRRGSYNEQF
TRBV5-1	TRBJ2-5	TRBD1	-	ASSKNRGETQY
TRBV6-4	TRBJ2-1	-	-	ASSGTHYNEQF
TRBV5-1	TRBJ2-3	-	-	ATKPGQDLDTQY
TRBV7-3	TRBJ2-1	TRBD1	-	ASGQGSSYNEQF
TRBV7-9	TRBJ2-5	-	-	ASSSFQTQY
TRBV11-2	TRBJ2-2	TRBD2	-	ASGRTSGVTGELF
TRBV30	TRBJ1-5	-	-	AWSVTKGGNQPQH
TRBV5-1	TRBJ2-5	TRBD2	-	ASSRGTSGFQETQY
TRBV28	TRBJ2-7	TRBD1	-	ASRRVGQGMSYEQY
TRBV9	TRBJ2-2	TRBD2	-	ASSRILLAGRNTGELF
TRBV2	TRBJ2-5	TRBD2	once	ASRTPLAGLGETQY
TRBV10-3	TRBJ1-4	-	once	AISDLMTAINEKLF
TRBV5-8	TRBJ1-5	-	-	ASARPDSNQPQH
TRBV4-1	TRBJ2-7	TRBD2	-	ASSKTSGSSEQY
TRBV7-3	TRBJ2-1	-	-	ASSLQGLANEQF
TRBV19	TRBJ1-4	-	-	ASSIRARGSTNEKLF
TRBV9	TRBJ2-5	TRBD2	-	ASSPRGAGGAETQY
TRBV5-1	TRBJ2-1	TRBD2	-	ASSSLAGSNNEQF
TRBV9	TRBJ2-7	TRBD1	-	ASSVTGREQY
TRBV4-2	TRBJ1-2	-	-	ASSQDRGGADYGYT
TRBV9	TRBJ2-5	-	once	ASSAGKETQY